These T cell receptor beta chains were read from a single sample in a study of cytomegalovirus exposure and HLA in healthy donors. The protocol was immunoSEQ multiplex PCR, while the TCRdb copy is restricted to in-frame clones and leaves out a portion. The top ten clones hold about 4.9% of a sample with some 100,000 clones, about 77% of them seen once. The sequenced sample was PBMCs. These receptors all come from a woman under 30 in good health and CMV-seropositive. Both conserved end residues are part of each CDR3. Each record gives: V gene, clone size, J gene, D gene, CDR3 protein, CDR3 DNA. A D gene is named only where the DNA matches it firmly. Only part of the rows carry a size: once, few, many, or a class if the clone is expanded.

V gene: TRBV9; clone size: NA; J gene: TRBJ1-5; D gene: NA; CDR3 protein: CASSVDGRGGNQPQHF; CDR3 DNA: TGTGCCAGCAGCGTAGACGGACGGGGGGGCAATCAGCCCCAGCATTTT
V gene: TRBV27; clone size: few; J gene: TRBJ1-4; D gene: TRBD1; CDR3 protein: CASSLSGGQAGEVKLFF; CDR3 DNA: TGTGCCAGCAGTTTATCGGGCGGACAGGCGGGCGAAGTGAAACTGTTTTTT
V gene: TRBV28; clone size: once; J gene: TRBJ2-7; D gene: NA; CDR3 protein: CASRASEGSYEQYF; CDR3 DNA: TGTGCCAGCAGGGCTAGCGAGGGCTCCTACGAGCAGTACTTC
V gene: TRBV5-4; clone size: NA; J gene: TRBJ2-7; D gene: NA; CDR3 protein: CASSWAGDHEQYF; CDR3 DNA: TGTGCCAGCAGCTGGGCAGGGGACCACGAGCAGTACTTC
V gene: TRBV5-1; clone size: NA; J gene: TRBJ2-1; D gene: TRBD2; CDR3 protein: CASSPRTSLKSYNEQFF; CDR3 DNA: TGCGCCAGCAGCCCCAGGACTAGCCTCAAGTCCTACAATGAGCAGTTCTTC
V gene: TRBV29-1; clone size: NA; J gene: TRBJ2-7; D gene: TRBD1; CDR3 protein: CSVEDLKDRWGEQYF; CDR3 DNA: TGCAGCGTTGAAGATCTTAAGGACAGGTGGGGTGAGCAGTACTTC
V gene: TRBV28; clone size: NA; J gene: TRBJ1-4; D gene: TRBD1; CDR3 protein: CASSATGWANEKLFF; CDR3 DNA: TGTGCCAGCAGCGCGACAGGGTGGGCTAATGAAAAACTGTTTTTT
V gene: TRBV28; clone size: NA; J gene: TRBJ2-3; D gene: NA; CDR3 protein: CASSIITDTQYF; CDR3 DNA: TGTGCCAGCAGCATCATCACAGATACGCAGTATTTT
V gene: TRBV30; clone size: NA; J gene: TRBJ1-2; D gene: NA; CDR3 protein: CACMTAANYGYTF; CDR3 DNA: TGTGCCTGCATGACTGCGGCAAACTATGGCTACACCTTC
V gene: TRBV9; clone size: few; J gene: TRBJ2-1; D gene: NA; CDR3 protein: CASSFPSGVYNEQFF; CDR3 DNA: TGTGCCAGCAGCTTCCCAAGCGGAGTCTACAATGAGCAGTTCTTC
V gene: TRBV4-2; clone size: NA; J gene: TRBJ2-7; D gene: NA; CDR3 protein: CASSQDAFGYEQYF; CDR3 DNA: TGTGCCAGCAGCCAAGATGCTTTCGGCTACGAGCAGTACTTC
V gene: TRBV13; clone size: NA; J gene: TRBJ2-1; D gene: NA; CDR3 protein: CASSLIGSNEQFF; CDR3 DNA: TGTGCCAGCAGCTTAATCGGGAGTAATGAGCAGTTCTTC
V gene: TRBV9; clone size: NA; J gene: TRBJ1-5; D gene: NA; CDR3 protein: CASSSRQPQHF; CDR3 DNA: TGTGCCAGCAGCTCCCGTCAGCCCCAGCATTTT
V gene: TRBV7-2; clone size: NA; J gene: TRBJ2-7; D gene: TRBD2; CDR3 protein: CASSFGTSGSYEQYF; CDR3 DNA: TGTGCCAGCAGCTTTGGGACTAGCGGGAGTTACGAGCAGTACTTC
V gene: TRBV5-6; clone size: NA; J gene: TRBJ2-7; D gene: NA; CDR3 protein: CASGMGLEQYF; CDR3 DNA: TGTGCCAGCGGGATGGGACTCGAGCAGTACTTC
V gene: TRBV5-6; clone size: NA; J gene: TRBJ1-2; D gene: NA; CDR3 protein: CASSLEQYYGYTF; CDR3 DNA: TGTGCCAGCAGCTTGGAGCAATATTATGGCTACACCTTC
V gene: TRBV5-4; clone size: NA; J gene: TRBJ2-7; D gene: NA; CDR3 protein: CASSGGLANIYEQYF; CDR3 DNA: TGTGCCAGCAGCGGAGGGCTAGCGAACATCTACGAGCAGTACTTC
V gene: TRBV7-9; clone size: few; J gene: TRBJ2-3; D gene: TRBD2; CDR3 protein: CASSPPFRLAGSTDTQYF; CDR3 DNA: TGTGCCAGCAGCCCCCCCTTTCGACTAGCGGGAAGCACAGATACGCAGTATTTT
V gene: TRBV7-6; clone size: NA; J gene: TRBJ1-2; D gene: NA; CDR3 protein: CASSLTSVDSYGYTF; CDR3 DNA: TGTGCCAGCAGCTTAACGAGCGTGGACAGCTATGGCTACACCTTC
V gene: TRBV7-6; clone size: once; J gene: TRBJ2-2; D gene: NA; CDR3 protein: CASSLRQGGFSGELFF; CDR3 DNA: TGTGCCAGCAGCTTACGTCAGGGTGGATTTTCGGGGGAGCTGTTTTTT
V gene: TRBV28; clone size: NA; J gene: TRBJ2-3; D gene: NA; CDR3 protein: CASRGGAGTDTQYF; CDR3 DNA: TGTGCCAGCAGGGGGGGAGCTGGCACAGATACGCAGTATTTT
V gene: TRBV4-1; clone size: NA; J gene: TRBJ2-7; D gene: NA; CDR3 protein: CASSQDQGDSLSYEQYF; CDR3 DNA: TGCGCCAGCAGCCAAGACCAGGGCGACAGTCTCTCCTACGAGCAGTACTTC
V gene: TRBV28; clone size: few; J gene: TRBJ1-1; D gene: NA; CDR3 protein: CASTAGALPRTEAFF; CDR3 DNA: TGTGCCAGCACTGCAGGGGCGCTTCCTCGGACTGAAGCTTTCTTT
V gene: TRBV27; clone size: NA; J gene: TRBJ1-5; D gene: TRBD1; CDR3 protein: CASSRTGMSFQPQHF; CDR3 DNA: TGTGCCAGCAGCCGGACAGGGATGAGCTTTCAGCCCCAGCATTTT
V gene: TRBV11-1; clone size: NA; J gene: TRBJ2-7; D gene: TRBD1; CDR3 protein: CASSLGQGASYEQYF; CDR3 DNA: TGTGCCAGCAGCCTAGGACAGGGGGCCTCCTACGAGCAGTACTTC
V gene: TRBV9; clone size: NA; J gene: TRBJ1-2; D gene: NA; CDR3 protein: CASSGGLLGYTF; CDR3 DNA: TGTGCCAGCAGCGGAGGACTGTTAGGCTACACCTTC